This T cell receptor (beta chain) was documented in a study of blood T cell repertoires in COVID-19. Study at large: The United States, Italy and Spain provided the acute and convalescent COVID-19 samples.

The germline V gene encodes CDR1 SGHVS and CDR2 FQNEAQ. V lost 5 bases, J lost 4 bases, and 21 bases lay in between. The CDR3 loop spans 17 amino acids. Those who participated ranged in age from roughly 18 to 89 years and resided in about two dozen US areas. Donors were grouped by their self-reported clinical history. Original processing notes: Researchers report that nucleated cell counts were estimated from reference gene primer amplification. The data were produced by immunoSEQ multiplex PCR, yet TCRdb's version contains in-frame clones alone and is incomplete. The V and J calls and clone size are taken from that table; D and trimming were inferred from the DNA. The sample has 200,000 to 250,000 clones; approximately 90% are singletons.

The chain links TRBV7-8 to TRBJ1-3; no firm D call. The sequenced sample consisted of PBMCs or T cells enriched from blood (not recorded which). This sequence originates from a young man with acute COVID-19. CDR3 sequence reads: CASSAIRGGSRGNTIYF. For the CDR3, the DNA is TGTGCCAGCAGCGCCATTCGGGGAGGATCAAGAGGAAACACCATATATTTT.